This T cell receptor (beta chain) was found in a study of identical twins. Template switching added a universal primer site, and cDNA bore unique molecular identifiers. In TCRdb, the 5' RACE reads were re-called with MiXCR into one record per CDR3 protein. The repertoire holds approximately 700,000 distinct CDR3 sequences, with around a sixth as singletons. These data also formed part of another study, on T cells expressing NK-cell markers. That study reports: Among CD8+ T cells from 5 to 7 donors, dominant NKG2C+ clonotypes accounted for about 1.0-7.5%.

The origin of this receptor is a woman aged 18-29 years in good health. Sample: PBMCs.

The DNA for the CDR3 is TGTGCCAGAGGAATAGCGGGAGGGCCAGAGCAGTACTTC. Its protein is CARGIAGGPEQYF. The V and J genes are TRBV27 and TRBJ2-7; 11 nucleotides agree with TRBD2. The CDR3 loop spans 13 amino acids. From germline, CDR1 is MNHEY and CDR2 SMNVEV (reference sequence). Unmatched junction bases numbered 8, after V lost 9 bases and J lost 7 bases.